Presented here are 3 T cell receptor beta chains from one specimen sequenced in a study of preoperative IRX-2 immunotherapy in early breast cancer. The data were produced by immunoSEQ multiplex PCR, yet TCRdb's version contains in-frame clones alone and is incomplete. The sample records around 25,000 clones, around 90% being singletons. The treatment here: preoperative locoregional IRX-2 cytokine immunotherapy. The material was tumor tissue, obtained after IRX-2 immunotherapy. Receptors originate from a human donor with breast cancer.

The CDR3 DNA is TGCGCCAGCAGCTTGGAAGGCGGGGGGGCCGCTGGGGCCAACGTCCTGACTTTC. This gives the protein CASSLEGGGAAGANVLTF. V gene TRBV5-1 combines with J gene TRBJ2-6, with 9 bases that match TRBD2. Looked up from germline, CDR1 is SGHRS and CDR2 is YFSETQ. Unmatched junction bases numbered 6, after V lost 0 bases and J lost 2 bases. The CDR3 runs 18 residues.

CDR3 region: CASRGPSNEKLFF. CDR3 nucleotides: TGTGCCAGCCGGGGGCCATCTAATGAAAAACTGTTTTTT. The chain recombines TRBV28 with TRBJ1-4; the D gene is possibly TRBD1 (6 bases). The germline gives CDR1 MDHEN, CDR2 SYDVKM. Trimming pared 8 bases from V and 3 bases from J, leaving 10 bases between. The CDR3 covers 13 residues. Variable domain in full (rest from reference TRBV28 and TRBJ1-4): DVKVTQSSRYLVKRTGEKVFLECVQDMDHENMFWYRQDPGLGLRLIYFSYDVKMKEKGDIPEGYSVSREKKERFSLILESASTNQTSMYLCASRGPSNEKLFFGSGTQLSVL.

J is TRBJ1-2 and V is TRBV5-1; unclear D gene. The V end lost 4 bases, the J end lost 1 base, and 8 bases lay between the germline ends. Germline V gene lookup returns CDR1 SGHRS and CDR2 YFSETQ. The CDR3 loop spans 13 amino acids. CDR3 bases: TGCGCCAGCAGCCCCTCCCTTAACTATGGCTACACCTTC. Residues: CASSPSLNYGYTF.